These 14 T cell receptor beta chains were all obtained from the same sample, sequenced in a study of blood T cell repertoires in COVID-19. TCRdb's table, derived via immunoSEQ multiplex PCR, lists solely in-frame clones and lacks some. The data show fewer than 200,000 clones, with roughly four fifths seen just once and less than 2% held by the top ten. Sequenced input: peripheral blood. The origin of the receptors is a human donor in a cohort sampled during active COVID-19.

The J gene is TRBJ2-6, the V gene TRBV9; D is undetermined. Germline V lookup: CDR1 SGDLS, CDR2 YYNGEE. This CDR3 is 16 amino acids long. V lost 0 bases, J lost 2 bases, and 9 bases lay in between. CDR3 nucleotide sequence: TGTGCCAGCAGCGTAGAAACACAGCCTGGGGCCAACGTCCTGACTTTC. Protein: CASSVETQPGANVLTF. The full variable domain, rest sourced from reference TRBV9 and TRBJ2-6, is DSGVTQTPKHLITATGQRVTLRCSPRSGDLSVYWYQQSLDQGLQFLIQYYNGEERAKGNILERFSAQQFPDLHSELNLSSLELGDSALYFCASSVETQPGANVLTFGAGSRLTVL.

V is TRBV19 and J is TRBJ1-4; tentative D call: TRBD1 (5 bases). Germline CDR1 is LNHDA and CDR2 is SQIVND (reference sequence). Between the trimmed V and J ends, which lost 10 bases and 8 bases, there was a span of 20 bases. The CDR3 contains 14 residues. CDR3 amino acids: CAISPGFGEEKLFF. CDR3 nucleotide sequence: TGTGCCATCTCACCAGGGTTTGGTGAGGAAAAACTGTTTTTT.

This rearrangement joins TRBV3-1 (or the pseudogene TRBV3-2) to TRBJ1-4; D unclear. Germline lookup yields CDR1 LGHDT and CDR2 YNNKEL (reference sequence). This CDR3 spans 16 amino acids. V shed 3 bases and J shed 10 bases, with 21 bases lying between them. CDR3 protein: CASSQRLEQTAGKLFF. CDR3 DNA: TGTGCCAGCAGCCAGCGCTTGGAGCAAACTGCGGGAAAACTGTTTTTT.

About this clone itself: The germline gene is not matched at one end of the junction; a read error may be the cause. The chain links TRBV3-1 (or the pseudogene TRBV3-2) to TRBJ2-7, with D possibly TRBD1 on 6 matching bases. The germline V gene has CDR1 LGHDT and CDR2 YNNKEL (reference sequence). CDR3 length: 11 amino acids. CDR3: CASGQGSEQYF. The CDR3, as DNA: TGTGCCAGCGGCCAGGGGAGCGAGCAGTACTTC.

The chain combines TRBV7-3 with TRBJ2-1; D may be TRBD2 (6 bases). V was pared by 5 bases and J by 6 bases, with 8 bases between. The CDR3 length is 12 residues. CDR1 and CDR2 from the germline V gene are SGHTA and FQGTGA. Here the CDR3 reads CASSRGGNEQFF. DNA for the CDR3: TGTGCCAGCAGCCGGGGAGGCAATGAGCAGTTCTTC.

Only a few counts were recorded for this clone. The rearrangement uses TRBV5-1 and TRBJ1-2; D is possibly TRBD1 (6 bases). Germline V gives CDR1 SGHRS, CDR2 YFSETQ. The V gene lost 3 bases and the J gene lost 10 bases, with 19 bases spanning the gap. This CDR3 spans 14 amino acids. CDR3: CASSSGQWETFYTF. The CDR3 DNA follows: TGCGCCAGCAGCTCTGGACAGTGGGAAACGTTCTACACCTTC.

The chain uses TRBV18 and TRBJ1-2; TRBD1 matches 9 bases. This CDR3 region has 13 residues. The V and J ends lost 3 bases and 8 bases, in that order; junction bases with no gene match: 4. Germline lookup yields CDR1 KGHSH and CDR2 LQKENI. Here the CDR3 reads CASSPRDRDGYTF. CDR3 nucleotide sequence: TGTGCCAGCTCACCCCGGGACAGGGACGGCTACACCTTC.

The chain carries TRBV29-1 and TRBJ1-2; 8 nucleotides align to TRBD1. Germline V CDR1 and CDR2: SQVTM, ANQGSEA. Losses at the gene ends were 6 bases for V and 4 bases for J; bases not matched to a gene: 10. The CDR3 is 14 amino acids. The CDR3 region is CSVLDRDRGYGYTF. For the CDR3, the DNA is TGCAGCGTCCTGGACAGGGACCGTGGCTATGGCTACACCTTC. Filled out from reference TRBV29-1 and TRBJ1-2, the complete variable domain reads SAVISQKPSRDICQRGTSLTIQCQVDSQVTMMFWYRQQPGQSLTLIATANQGSEATYESGFVIDKFPISRPNLTFSTLTVSNMSPEDSSIYLCSVLDRDRGYGYTFGSGTRLTVV.

As concerns this clone: The sample has other DNA sequences that encode this CDR3 too. The genes are TRBV6-2 or TRBV6-3 and TRBJ2-7, with 10 positions matching TRBD2. Unmatched junction bases numbered 2, after V lost 3 bases and J lost 0 bases. From germline, CDR1 is MNHEY and CDR2 SVGEGT. The CDR3 contains 15 residues. CDR3 in DNA: TGTGCCAGCAGTTATCCTAGCGGGAGCTCCTACGAGCAGTACTTC. Its translation: CASSYPSGSSYEQYF.

About this clone itself: The sample holds other DNA sequences that translate to the same CDR3. The rearrangement joins TRBV24-1 to TRBJ2-7; no reliable D call. V gave up 4 bases and J gave up 2 bases, with 5 bases separating them. CDR1 is KGHDR and CDR2 is SFDVKD in the germline V gene. CDR3 size: 12 residues. The DNA of the CDR3 is TGTGCCACCAGTGAGGGCGCCTACGAGCAGTACTTC. Amino acid sequence: CATSEGAYEQYF.

The chain carries TRBV9 and TRBJ2-7, with a weak D call TRBD1 (6 bases). The CDR3 length is 15 residues. Germline V gene data show CDR1 as SGDLS and CDR2 as YYNGEE. V was trimmed by 0 bases and J by 3 bases, leaving 13 bases between them. CDR3 nucleotides: TGTGCCAGCAGCGTAGGTCCGGGACACCTCTACGAGCAGTACTTC. Translating gives CASSVGPGHLYEQYF.

The rearrangement uses TRBV6-5 and TRBJ2-1, with unresolved D. Trimming removed 2 bases at V and 4 bases at J, with 12 bases between. CDR1 and CDR2 from the germline V gene are MNHEY and SVGAGI. This CDR3 has 15 amino acids. This CDR3 is CASSYGQKIYNEQFF. CDR3 nucleotide sequence: TGTGCCAGCAGTTACGGTCAGAAGATATACAATGAGCAGTTCTTC.

Details on this clone: Other DNA sequences within the sample encode an identical CDR3. The V gene is TRBV19, the J gene TRBJ1-6, with TRBD1 matching over 9 bases. The CDR3 loop spans 15 amino acids. Germline CDR1 is LNHDA and CDR2 is SQIVND (reference sequence). Losses at the gene ends were 5 bases for V and 5 bases for J; bases not matched to a gene: 4. The CDR3: CASSPRQGDNSPLHF. In nucleotides, the CDR3 is TGTGCCAGTAGTCCTCGACAGGGGGATAATTCACCCCTCCACTTT.

This clone was seen once. V is TRBV12-3 or TRBV12-4 and J is TRBJ1-1, with D perhaps matching TRBD1 (5 bases). The CDR3 is 13 residues long. Deletions cut 3 bases from V and 1 base from J, with 6 bases between. This CDR3 reads CASSFRGNTEAFF. The CDR3 DNA reads TGTGCCAGCAGTTTTAGGGGGAACACTGAAGCTTTCTTT.